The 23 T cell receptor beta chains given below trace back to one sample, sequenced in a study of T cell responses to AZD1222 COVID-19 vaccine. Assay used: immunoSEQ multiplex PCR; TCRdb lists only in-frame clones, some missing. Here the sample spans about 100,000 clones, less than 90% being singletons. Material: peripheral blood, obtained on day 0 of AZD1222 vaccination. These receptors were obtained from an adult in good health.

The CDR3 sequence: CASSADRGLLEQYF. Here the CDR3 DNA reads TGTGCCAGCAGCGCGGACAGGGGGCTGCTCGAGCAGTACTTC. The chain joins TRBV5-6 to TRBJ2-7, with 11 bases matching TRBD1. CDR1 and CDR2 (germline): SGHDT, YYEEEE. The length of the CDR3 is 14 residues. V lost 4 bases and J lost 6; bases outside the gene matches: 6.

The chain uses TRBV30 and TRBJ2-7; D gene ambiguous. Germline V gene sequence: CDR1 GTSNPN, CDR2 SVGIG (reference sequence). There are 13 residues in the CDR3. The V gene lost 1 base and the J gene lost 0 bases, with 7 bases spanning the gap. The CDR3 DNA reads TGTGCCTGGAGTGCTGTGAGCTCCTACGAGCAGTACTTC. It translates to CAWSAVSSYEQYF.

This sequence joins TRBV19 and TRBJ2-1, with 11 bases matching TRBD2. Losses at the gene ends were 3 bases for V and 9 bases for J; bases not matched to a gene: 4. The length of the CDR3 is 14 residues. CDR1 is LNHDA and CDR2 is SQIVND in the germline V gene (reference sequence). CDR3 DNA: TGTGCCAGTAGTATTACTAGCGGGAGTGGTGAGCAGTTCTTC. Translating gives CASSITSGSGEQFF.

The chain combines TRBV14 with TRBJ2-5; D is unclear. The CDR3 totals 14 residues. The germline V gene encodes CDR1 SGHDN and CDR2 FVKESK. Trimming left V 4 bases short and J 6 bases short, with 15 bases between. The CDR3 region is CASSRNLGGKTQYF. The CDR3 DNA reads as TGTGCCAGCAGCCGCAACCTGGGTGGCAAGACCCAGTACTTC. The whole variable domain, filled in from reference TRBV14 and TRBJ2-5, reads EAGVTQFPSHSVIEKGQTVTLRCDPISGHDNLYWYRRVMGKEIKFLLHFVKESKQDESGMPNNRFLAERTGGTYSTLKVQPAELEDSGVYFCASSRNLGGKTQYFGPGTRLLVL.

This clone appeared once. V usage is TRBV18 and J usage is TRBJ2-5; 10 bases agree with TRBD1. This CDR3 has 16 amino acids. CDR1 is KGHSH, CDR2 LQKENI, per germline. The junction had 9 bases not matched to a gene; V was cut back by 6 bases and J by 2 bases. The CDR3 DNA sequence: TGTGCCAGCTCTCCTGTTGGACAGGGGGGACAAGAGACCCAGTACTTC. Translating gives CASSPVGQGGQETQYF. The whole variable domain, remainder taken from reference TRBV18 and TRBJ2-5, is NAGVMQNPRHLVRRRGQEARLRCSPMKGHSHVYWYRQLPEEGLKFMVYLQKENIIDESGMPKERFSAEFPKEGPSILRIQQVVRGDSAAYFCASSPVGQGGQETQYFGPGTRLLVL.

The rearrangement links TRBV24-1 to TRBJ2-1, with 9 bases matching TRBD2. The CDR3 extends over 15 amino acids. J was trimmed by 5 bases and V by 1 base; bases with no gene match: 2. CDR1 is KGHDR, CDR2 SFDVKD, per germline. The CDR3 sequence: CATSDFGGRDNEQFF. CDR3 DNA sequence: TGTGCCACCAGTGATTTTGGCGGGAGGGACAATGAGCAGTTCTTC.

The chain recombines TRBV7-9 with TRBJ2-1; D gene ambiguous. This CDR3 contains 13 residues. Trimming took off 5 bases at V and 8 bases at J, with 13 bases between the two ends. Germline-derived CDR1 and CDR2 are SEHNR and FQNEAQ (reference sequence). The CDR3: CASSPDGRDEQFF. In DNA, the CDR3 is TGTGCCAGCAGCCCCGACGGCCGGGATGAGCAGTTCTTC.

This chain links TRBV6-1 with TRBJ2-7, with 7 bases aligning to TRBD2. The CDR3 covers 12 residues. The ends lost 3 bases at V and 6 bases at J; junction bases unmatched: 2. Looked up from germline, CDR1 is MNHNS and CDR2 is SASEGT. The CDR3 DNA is TGTGCCAGCAGTGAGCGGGGGTTCGAGCAGTACTTC. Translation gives CASSERGFEQYF.

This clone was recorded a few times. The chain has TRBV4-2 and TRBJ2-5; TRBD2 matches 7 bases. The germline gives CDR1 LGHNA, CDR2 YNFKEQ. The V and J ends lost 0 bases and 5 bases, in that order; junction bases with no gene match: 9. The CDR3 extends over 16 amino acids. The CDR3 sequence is CASSQDLGQGGETQYF. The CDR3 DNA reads TGTGCCAGCAGCCAAGATCTAGGGCAGGGAGGGGAGACCCAGTACTTC.

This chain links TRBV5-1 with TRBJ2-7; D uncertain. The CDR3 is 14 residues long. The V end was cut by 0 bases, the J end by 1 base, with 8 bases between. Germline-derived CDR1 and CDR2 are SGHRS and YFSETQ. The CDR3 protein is CASSLATPSYEQYF. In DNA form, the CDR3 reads TGCGCCAGCAGCTTGGCAACCCCTTCCTACGAGCAGTACTTC.

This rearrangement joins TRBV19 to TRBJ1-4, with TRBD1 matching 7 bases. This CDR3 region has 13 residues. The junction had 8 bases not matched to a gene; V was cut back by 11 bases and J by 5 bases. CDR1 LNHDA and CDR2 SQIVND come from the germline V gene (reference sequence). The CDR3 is CAGRGDRNEKLFF. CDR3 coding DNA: TGTGCCGGGAGAGGGGACAGAAATGAAAAACTGTTTTTT.

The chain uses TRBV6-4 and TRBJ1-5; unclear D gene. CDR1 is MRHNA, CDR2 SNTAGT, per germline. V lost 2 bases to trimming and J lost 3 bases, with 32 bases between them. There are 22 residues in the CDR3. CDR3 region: CASSDPLVGRLVYAGPNQPQHF. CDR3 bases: TGTGCCAGCAGTGACCCCCTCGTAGGAAGGTTGGTTTACGCTGGTCCCAATCAGCCCCAGCATTTT.

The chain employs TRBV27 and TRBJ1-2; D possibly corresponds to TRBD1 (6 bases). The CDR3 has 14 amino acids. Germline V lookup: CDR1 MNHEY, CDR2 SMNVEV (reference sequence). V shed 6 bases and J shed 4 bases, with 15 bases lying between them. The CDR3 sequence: CASSPMTGGYGYTF. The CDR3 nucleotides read TGTGCCAGCAGCCCCATGACAGGAGGCTATGGCTACACCTTC.

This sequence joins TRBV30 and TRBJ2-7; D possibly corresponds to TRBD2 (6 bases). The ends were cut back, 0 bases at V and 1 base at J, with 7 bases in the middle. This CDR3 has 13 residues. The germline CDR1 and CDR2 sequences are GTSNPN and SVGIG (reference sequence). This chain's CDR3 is CAWSVAGSYEQYF. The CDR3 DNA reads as TGTGCCTGGAGTGTCGCGGGGTCCTACGAGCAGTACTTC.

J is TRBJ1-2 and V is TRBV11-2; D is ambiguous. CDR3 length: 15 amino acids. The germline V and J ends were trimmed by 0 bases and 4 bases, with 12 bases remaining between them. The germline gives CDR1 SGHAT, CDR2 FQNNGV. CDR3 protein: CASSLDTVTGYGYTF. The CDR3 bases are TGTGCCAGCAGCTTAGATACGGTCACGGGCTATGGCTACACCTTC. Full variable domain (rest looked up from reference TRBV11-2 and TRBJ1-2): EAGVAQSPRYKIIEKRQSVAFWCNPISGHATLYWYQQILGQGPKLLIQFQNNGVVDDSQLPKDRFSAERLKGVDSTLKIQPAKLEDSAVYLCASSLDTVTGYGYTFGSGTRLTVV.

In DNA form, the CDR3 reads TGTGCCTGGAGTCACAGGGCAGAGCAGTACTTC. Translated: CAWSHRAEQYF. The rearrangement links TRBV30 to TRBJ2-7; TRBD1 is a possible D gene (6 bases). In germline, CDR1 is GTSNPN, CDR2 SVGIG (reference sequence). The CDR3 spans 11 residues. Trimming removed 2 bases from V and 7 bases from J, with 9 bases in between.

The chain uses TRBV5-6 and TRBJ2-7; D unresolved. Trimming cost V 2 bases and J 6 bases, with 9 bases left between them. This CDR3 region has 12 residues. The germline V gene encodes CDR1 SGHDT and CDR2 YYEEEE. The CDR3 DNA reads TGTGCCAGCAGCTTCTCAACCGGCGAGCAGTACTTC. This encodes CASSFSTGEQYF.

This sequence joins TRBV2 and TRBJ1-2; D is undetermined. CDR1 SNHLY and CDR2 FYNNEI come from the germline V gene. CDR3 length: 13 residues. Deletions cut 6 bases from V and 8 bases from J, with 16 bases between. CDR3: CASRTVDPGGYTF. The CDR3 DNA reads TGTGCCAGCAGAACCGTCGACCCGGGGGGCTACACCTTC.

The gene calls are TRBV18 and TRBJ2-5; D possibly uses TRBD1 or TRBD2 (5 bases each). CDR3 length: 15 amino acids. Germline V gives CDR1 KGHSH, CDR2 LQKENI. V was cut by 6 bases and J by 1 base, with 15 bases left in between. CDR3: CASSRGPGTQETQYF. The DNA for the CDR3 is TGTGCCAGCTCCCGGGGCCCCGGGACCCAAGAGACCCAGTACTTC.

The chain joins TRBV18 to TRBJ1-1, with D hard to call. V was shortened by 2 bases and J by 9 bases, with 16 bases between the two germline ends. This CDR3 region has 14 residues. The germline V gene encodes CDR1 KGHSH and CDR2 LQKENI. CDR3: CASSPVRASNQAFF. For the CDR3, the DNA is TGTGCCAGCTCACCAGTTCGCGCTTCAAATCAAGCTTTCTTT.

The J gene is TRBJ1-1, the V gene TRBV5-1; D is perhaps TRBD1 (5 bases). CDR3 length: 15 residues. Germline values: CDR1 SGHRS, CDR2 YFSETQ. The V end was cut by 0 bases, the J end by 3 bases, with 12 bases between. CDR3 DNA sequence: TGCGCCAGCAGCTTGGTGACAGAACCTTACACTGAAGCTTTCTTT. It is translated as CASSLVTEPYTEAFF.

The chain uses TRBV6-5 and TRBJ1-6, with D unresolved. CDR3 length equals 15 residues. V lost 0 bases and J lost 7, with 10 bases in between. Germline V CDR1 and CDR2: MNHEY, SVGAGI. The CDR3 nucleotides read TGTGCCAGCAGTTACTCTGCGGTGGGAAATTCACCCCTCCACTTT. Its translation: CASSYSAVGNSPLHF.

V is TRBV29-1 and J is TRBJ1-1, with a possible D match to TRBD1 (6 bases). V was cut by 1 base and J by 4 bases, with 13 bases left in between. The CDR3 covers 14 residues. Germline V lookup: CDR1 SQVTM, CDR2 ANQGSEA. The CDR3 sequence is CSVEVGGDFTEAFF. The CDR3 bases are TGCAGCGTTGAAGTAGGGGGGGACTTCACTGAAGCTTTCTTT. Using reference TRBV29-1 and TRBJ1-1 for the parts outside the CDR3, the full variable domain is SAVISQKPSRDICQRGTSLTIQCQVDSQVTMMFWYRQQPGQSLTLIATANQGSEATYESGFVIDKFPISRPNLTFSTLTVSNMSPEDSSIYLCSVEVGGDFTEAFFGQGTRLTVV.